The 10 T cell receptor beta chains below were found in one sample sequenced in a study of shared clonotypes between healthy human individuals. Measured with immunoSEQ multiplex PCR; TCRdb has only the in-frame clones, and not every one. The top ten hold approximately 0.5% of the sample, which has 800,000 to 1,200,000 clones, around 78% seen once. The sequencing input was memory CD4+ T cells from PBMCs. Subset of the sample: CD45RA-negative fraction. These receptors were taken from a man in his late teens or twenties in good health. Some clones in this sample may be carry-over from other donors' samples.

A word on this clone: Other DNA variants within this sample encode the same CDR3. The chain carries TRBV15 and TRBJ1-5; D call uncertain. This CDR3 comprises 13 residues. CDR1 is LNHNV, CDR2 YYDKDF, per germline (reference sequence). V dropped 0 bases and J dropped 3 bases, with 3 bases sitting between them. Written as DNA, the CDR3 is TGTGCCACCAGCAGAGACCCCAATCAGCCCCAGCATTTT. It translates to CATSRDPNQPQHF.

The rearrangement links TRBV9 to TRBJ2-3, with D maybe TRBD1 (5 bases). The germline gives CDR1 SGDLS, CDR2 YYNGEE. V lost 3 bases and J 1 base, leaving 18 bases between the germline ends. The CDR3 spans 17 residues. In DNA form, the CDR3 reads TGTGCCAGCAGCGCTCGTGGGGCTGCTGAGGGCACAGATACGCAGTATTTT. This sequence encodes CASSARGAAEGTDTQYF.

V usage is TRBV4-2 and J usage is TRBJ1-2; unclear D gene. Germline CDR1 reads LGHNA; CDR2 reads YNFKEQ. This CDR3 contains 15 residues. The V end lost 0 bases, the J end lost 4 bases, and 12 bases lay between the germline ends. CDR3 protein: CASSQEGAFFYGYTF. CDR3 nucleotides: TGTGCCAGCAGCCAAGAAGGAGCATTTTTCTATGGCTACACCTTC.

This chain links TRBV28 with TRBJ1-5; D gene uncertain. This CDR3 is built from 15 residues. Germline CDR1 is MDHEN and CDR2 is SYDVKM. Between the trimmed V and J ends, which lost 2 bases and 3 bases, there was a span of 11 bases. The CDR3 spells CASSLIGVDNQPQHF. In DNA, the CDR3 is TGTGCCAGCAGTTTAATCGGGGTAGACAATCAGCCCCAGCATTTT.

This clone was counted a single time. The chain joins TRBV28 to TRBJ2-7; D is possibly TRBD1 (6 bases). Germline values: CDR1 MDHEN, CDR2 SYDVKM. The CDR3 runs to 14 residues. V lost 4 bases, J lost 3 bases, and 13 bases lay in between. The CDR3: CASSYRTVDYEQYF. The CDR3 DNA follows: TGTGCCAGCAGTTACAGGACAGTTGACTACGAGCAGTACTTC.

The rearrangement uses TRBV5-8 and TRBJ2-5; weak D call: TRBD1 (6 bases). Germline-derived CDR1 and CDR2 are SGHTS and YDEGEE. The ends were cut back, 4 bases at V and 5 bases at J, with 15 bases in the middle. This CDR3 is built from 14 residues. The CDR3 sequence: CASSQDRGLETQYF. The CDR3 DNA follows: TGTGCCAGCAGCCAGGATAGGGGGTTGGAGACCCAGTACTTC.

Written as DNA, the CDR3 is TGTGCCAGCAGTCCTCTCCGGGCCTGGCTCGAGCAGTACTTC. It encodes CASSPLRAWLEQYF. The rearrangement links TRBV28 to TRBJ2-7, with unresolved D. CDR1 and CDR2 from the germline V gene are MDHEN and SYDVKM. This CDR3 has 14 amino acids. Trimming shortened V by 5 bases and J by 6 bases, and 17 bases separated the two germline ends.

This clone was detected many times. The chain carries TRBV2 and TRBJ1-1, with D hard to call. Germline V lookup: CDR1 SNHLY, CDR2 FYNNEI. Trimming cost V 10 bases and J 0 bases, with 12 bases left between them. The CDR3 is made up of 13 amino acids. Here the CDR3 reads CATRDFLNTEAFF. The CDR3 DNA reads TGTGCCACCCGGGATTTTTTGAACACTGAAGCTTTCTTT.

This clone has just a few counts. CDR3 residues: CASSAWGRPSYNEQFF. CDR3 coding DNA: TGTGCCAGCAGTGCTTGGGGCAGGCCCTCCTACAATGAGCAGTTCTTC. The chain carries TRBV6-1 and TRBJ2-1; D may be TRBD1 (5 bases). From germline, CDR1 is MNHNS and CDR2 SASEGT. The V end lost 4 bases, the J end lost 0 bases, and 13 bases lay between the germline ends. CDR3 length equals 16 residues.

CDR3 sequence reads: CASSFGGRAIYEQFF. DNA for the CDR3: TGTGCCAGCAGTTTTGGCGGGAGGGCCATCTATGAGCAGTTCTTC. The chain employs TRBV27 and TRBJ2-1, with 9 bases matching TRBD2. V gave up 3 bases and J gave up 8 bases; unmatched junction bases: 8. Germline values: CDR1 MNHEY, CDR2 SMNVEV (reference sequence). The CDR3 has 15 residues.